The rows below give T cell receptor beta chains drawn from one sample of a study of lymphopenia after photon versus proton radiotherapy. The protocol was immunoSEQ multiplex PCR, while the TCRdb copy is restricted to in-frame clones and leaves out a portion. The sample includes 25,000 to 30,000 clones, 75% to 90% of them seen just once. The material was peripheral blood, obtained from a patient treated with photon-based radiotherapy. These receptors were taken from a woman in her forties or fifties with pancreatic cancer. Each CDR3 is given with its conserved first and last residue. A D gene is named only where the DNA matches it firmly. Expanded clones get a size class; other rows say once, few or many, or leave the size out.

TRBV28	TRBD1	TRBJ1-5	-	CASSSGQGALQPQHF	TGTGCCAGCAGTTCGGGACAGGGGGCTCTTCAGCCCCAGCATTTT
TRBV29-1	-	TRBJ2-7	-	CSVEVGSNPYEQYF	TGCAGCGTTGAAGTCGGGAGTAACCCCTACGAGCAGTACTTC
TRBV7-6	-	TRBJ2-7	-	CASSLRQNSYEQYF	TGTGCCAGCAGCTTAAGGCAGAACTCCTACGAGCAGTACTTC
TRBV2	TRBD1	TRBJ1-2	-	CASSLSPTGTGFNGYTF	TGTGCCAGCAGTCTCAGCCCCACGGGGACAGGGTTCAATGGCTACACCTTC
TRBV5-4	-	TRBJ2-6	-	CASSLTSGGANVLTF	TGTGCCAGCAGCTTGACCTCCGGGGGGGCCAACGTCCTGACTTTC
TRBV7-3	TRBD2	TRBJ2-3	-	CASSQLAGGSTDTQYF	TGTGCCAGCAGTCAACTAGCGGGAGGATCTACAGATACGCAGTATTTT
TRBV4-2	-	TRBJ2-3	-	CASSQERASGSTDTQYF	TGTGCCAGCAGCCAAGAGCGGGCAAGCGGAAGCACAGATACGCAGTATTTT
TRBV18	-	TRBJ2-1	-	CASSPPAGPEGEFF	TGTGCCAGCTCACCTCCCGCGGGACCCGAGGGTGAGTTCTTC
TRBV19	TRBD2	TRBJ2-5	-	CASPSGRGETQYF	TGTGCCAGTCCTAGCGGGAGGGGAGAGACCCAGTACTTC
TRBV10-3	-	TRBJ1-1	few	CAISESRDRPNTEAFF	TGTGCCATCAGTGAGTCGAGGGATAGACCGAACACTGAAGCTTTCTTT
TRBV5-4	-	TRBJ1-1	-	CASSWGPSSNTEAFF	TGTGCCAGCAGCTGGGGCCCCTCGTCGAACACTGAAGCTTTCTTT
TRBV10-3	TRBD2	TRBJ2-5	-	CATKREGGGTQYF	TGTGCCACCAAGCGGGAGGGAGGGGGGACCCAGTACTTC
TRBV9	TRBD2	TRBJ2-1	-	CASSPGTSGFSYNEQFF	TGTGCCAGCAGCCCCGGGACTAGCGGGTTCTCCTACAATGAGCAGTTCTTC
TRBV11-2	-	TRBJ2-7	-	CASSPLAEQYF	TGTGCCAGCAGCCCCCTCGCCGAGCAGTACTTC
TRBV5-1	-	TRBJ2-1	few	CASAGLAYNEQFF	TGCGCCAGCGCGGGACTTGCCTACAATGAGCAGTTCTTC
TRBV19	-	TRBJ1-1	once	CASRPHRGRGGQNTEAFF	TGTGCCAGTAGGCCCCATCGGGGGCGTGGAGGTCAGAACACTGAAGCTTTCTTT
TRBV10-3	TRBD1	TRBJ1-2	-	CAISESPGQGIGYTF	TGTGCCATCAGTGAGTCGCCGGGACAGGGAATTGGCTACACCTTC
TRBV19	-	TRBJ2-1	-	CASSPGPKEFDEQFF	TGTGCCAGTAGTCCGGGACCTAAGGAATTCGATGAGCAGTTCTTC
TRBV4-2	TRBD1	TRBJ1-5	-	CASSQGDSFNQPQHF	TGTGCCAGCAGCCAAGGGGACAGCTTTAATCAGCCCCAGCATTTT
TRBV7-9	TRBD1	TRBJ1-5	once	CASSLEGQGPSTPQHF	TGTGCCAGCAGCTTAGAGGGACAGGGGCCTTCTACGCCCCAGCATTTT
TRBV15	-	TRBJ2-7	-	CATSREGYEQYF	TGTGCCACCAGCAGAGAAGGCTACGAGCAGTACTTC
TRBV11-2	-	TRBJ1-5	-	CASSLQAGNQPQHF	TGTGCCAGCAGCTTACAGGCGGGCAATCAGCCCCAGCATTTT
TRBV27	TRBD2	TRBJ2-2	-	CASSLGLNTGELFF	TGTGCCAGCAGTTTGGGACTAAACACCGGGGAGCTGTTTTTT
TRBV7-2	TRBD2	TRBJ2-4	-	CASSRTSGGIQYF	TGTGCCAGCAGCAGGACTAGTGGTGGCATTCAGTACTTC
TRBV28	TRBD1	TRBJ1-1	-	CASATGAMNTEAFF	TGTGCCAGCGCCACAGGGGCCATGAACACTGAAGCTTTCTTT
TRBV7-2	-	TRBJ1-3	-	CASSPHSSGNTIYF	TGTGCCAGCAGTCCTCACAGCTCTGGAAACACCATATATTTT
TRBV7-8	-	TRBJ2-1	-	CASSLVPGPSYNEQFF	TGTGCCAGCAGCTTAGTTCCGGGACCCTCCTACAATGAGCAGTTCTTC
TRBV27	-	TRBJ2-5	-	CASSGGPGEETQYF	TGTGCCAGCAGTGGCGGGCCAGGGGAAGAGACCCAGTACTTC
TRBV7-2	-	TRBJ1-1	-	CASNTVIPGEVFF	TGTGCCAGCAACACCGTGATCCCCGGGGAGGTTTTCTTT
TRBV19	-	TRBJ1-5	-	CASGGNSNQPQHF	TGTGCCAGTGGCGGGAATAGCAATCAGCCCCAGCATTTT
TRBV28	TRBD2	TRBJ2-1	-	CASSYSGRYNEQFF	TGTGCCAGCAGTTATAGCGGGCGGTACAATGAGCAGTTCTTC
TRBV4-2	TRBD1	TRBJ2-2	-	CASSQAPDRTTNTGELFF	TGTGCCAGCAGCCAAGCGCCGGACAGGACCACGAACACCGGGGAGCTGTTTTTT
TRBV19	TRBD2	TRBJ2-1	-	CASSPGGSYNEQFF	TGTGCCAGTAGTCCGGGGGGTTCCTACAATGAGCAGTTCTTC
TRBV5-1	-	TRBJ2-1	-	CASSHPQGNEQFF	TGCGCCAGCAGCCATCCCCAAGGCAATGAGCAGTTCTTC
TRBV28	TRBD1	TRBJ2-3	-	CASTKGRQGADTQYF	TGTGCCAGCACGAAAGGGAGACAGGGGGCAGATACGCAGTATTTT
TRBV5-5	-	TRBJ2-1	-	CASSPEAGPYSNEQFF	TGTGCCAGCAGCCCTGAAGCCGGGCCTTACTCTAATGAGCAGTTCTTC
TRBV25-1	TRBD1	TRBJ2-1	-	CASSAGGSRDRVHEQFF	TGTGCCAGCAGTGCCGGGGGGTCCCGGGACAGGGTACATGAGCAGTTCTTC